Listed here are 11 T cell receptor beta chains from one sample, sequenced in a study of T cell responses to AZD1222 COVID-19 vaccine. Repertoires were generated with immunoSEQ multiplex PCR, while TCRdb's copy carries only in-frame clones and drops some. Among roughly 100,000 clones listed, over 80% were seen once. This sample comprised peripheral blood, obtained on day 0 of AZD1222 vaccination. The receptors stem from an adult in good health.

The rearrangement links TRBV9 to TRBJ2-1; D is perhaps TRBD1 (10 bases). Per the germline V gene, CDR1 is SGDLS and CDR2 is YYNGEE. Trimming shortened V by 3 bases and J by 4 bases, and 32 bases separated the two germline ends. The CDR3 runs to 21 residues. In DNA, the CDR3 is TGTGCCAGCAGCGCCGGACAGGGGGTGCTTCTAGCGGGACTTATATACAATGAGCAGTTCTTC. Its translation is CASSAGQGVLLAGLIYNEQFF.

The chain is built from TRBV10-3 and TRBJ1-1, with 8 bases aligning to TRBD1. The CDR3 runs 15 residues. Per the germline V gene, CDR1 is ENHRY and CDR2 is SYGVKD. V trimming: 5 bases; J trimming: 5 bases; junction bases outside the gene matches: 10. The CDR3 protein is CAISLSSQGATEAFF. The CDR3 DNA reads as TGTGCCATCAGTCTTTCTTCTCAGGGGGCTACTGAAGCTTTCTTT.

The chain couples TRBV19 to TRBJ2-2; the D gene is possibly TRBD2 (6 bases). Trimming removed 4 bases at V and 3 bases at J, with 12 bases between. The CDR3 has 15 residues. Germline V CDR1 and CDR2: LNHDA, SQIVND (reference sequence). As DNA, the CDR3 is TGTGCCAGTAGTAAGGGTCCGGGGGACACCGGGGAGCTGTTTTTT. Protein sequence: CASSKGPGDTGELFF.

Only a few counts were recorded for this clone. This chain joins TRBV29-1 and TRBJ2-5; 10 positions agree with TRBD2. The CDR3 spans 14 residues. Germline lookup yields CDR1 SQVTM and CDR2 ANQGSEA. V lost 4 bases and J lost 1; bases outside the gene matches: 3. The chain's CDR3 is CSVVLAGFQETQYF. The CDR3 nucleotides read TGCAGCGTTGTACTAGCGGGATTCCAAGAGACCCAGTACTTC. Using reference TRBV29-1 and TRBJ2-5 for the parts outside the CDR3, the full variable domain is SAVISQKPSRDICQRGTSLTIQCQVDSQVTMMFWYRQQPGQSLTLIATANQGSEATYESGFVIDKFPISRPNLTFSTLTVSNMSPEDSSIYLCSVVLAGFQETQYFGPGTRLLVL.

The chain employs TRBV18 and TRBJ1-5, with D tentatively TRBD1 (6 bases). Germline V lookup: CDR1 KGHSH, CDR2 LQKENI. Trimming cost V 3 bases and J 0 bases, with 9 bases left between them. This CDR3 has 15 residues. The CDR3 DNA is TGTGCCAGCTCACCTCAAGGGGGTAGCAATCAGCCCCAGCATTTT. Protein product: CASSPQGGSNQPQHF.

As concerns this clone: This is likely a read error, given that the CDR3 carries no conserved phenylalanine or tryptophan at its end. It is unclear where the CDR3 begins or ends on the DNA, so no DNA is shown, and the CDR3 is as TCRdb lists it. The chain employs TRBV13 and TRBJ1-1. The CDR3 is 12 residues long, ends included. From germline, CDR1 is PRHDT and CDR2 FYEKMQ (reference sequence). The CDR3 protein is CASSLGRGLSVV.

The chain is built from TRBV19 and TRBJ1-2; no firm D call. The germline gives CDR1 LNHDA, CDR2 SQIVND (reference sequence). This CDR3 is built from 14 residues. V gave up 3 bases and J gave up 3 bases, with 11 bases separating them. CDR3 sequence: CASSMAGKDYGYTF. For the CDR3, the DNA is TGTGCCAGTAGTATGGCCGGGAAGGACTATGGCTACACCTTC.

The V call is TRBV2, the J call TRBJ1-5; D perhaps matches TRBD1 (6 bases). This CDR3 region has 15 residues. CDR1 is SNHLY, CDR2 FYNNEI, per germline. V lost 10 bases to trimming and J lost 0 bases, with 16 bases between them. CDR3 DNA: TGTGCCACCGATAGCGGACAGAATAGCAATCAGCCCCAGCATTTT. Translation: CATDSGQNSNQPQHF.

CDR3 DNA: TGTGCCAGCAGCTTCGGGGCGGGTCTGGCCACAAATGAGCAGTTCTTC. Protein sequence: CASSFGAGLATNEQFF. J is TRBJ2-1 and V is TRBV5-5, with D perhaps TRBD1 or TRBD2 (5 bases each). The germline V gene has CDR1 SGHKS and CDR2 YYEKEE (reference sequence). V was clipped by 2 bases and J by 7 bases, with 19 bases between them. The CDR3 totals 16 residues.

The chain combines TRBV28 with TRBJ1-1; D gene ambiguous. Trimming removed 1 base from V and 1 base from J, with 7 bases in between. Germline V gene sequence: CDR1 MDHEN, CDR2 SYDVKM. The CDR3 totals 14 residues. CDR3 sequence (DNA): TGTGCCAGCAGTTTATTTCCTGGGAACACTGAAGCTTTCTTT. This gives the protein CASSLFPGNTEAFF.

The J gene is TRBJ1-4, the V gene TRBV6-5; possibly TRBD1 for D (6 bases). Germline assignment: CDR1 MNHEY and CDR2 SVGAGI. This CDR3 is 15 amino acids long. V was pared by 6 bases and J by 4 bases, with 15 bases between. CDR3 amino acids: CASRIVQGFNEKLFF. In DNA, the CDR3 is TGTGCCAGCAGGATCGTACAGGGCTTTAATGAAAAACTGTTTTTT.